What follows is one T cell receptor (beta chain) and its context. This clonotype was detected many times. The antigen it recognizes is unknown. Base qualities are not provided; no much larger clone lies one nucleotide away. Sequencer: Illumina HiSeq 1500. TCRdb reran the public reads through fastp at Q25 and MiXCR, keeping productive beta chains. Records with the same CDR3 protein are collapsed into one entry carrying the most frequent genes and DNA. The sample table records around 450,000 distinct CDR3 sequences; approximately 32% of these occur just once. Approximately 14% of the sample belongs to the ten largest clones. Clipping removes 0 bases from V and 4 bases from J, with 7 as the unmatched junction base count. From the cysteine through the phenylalanine, the CDR3 covers 18 amino acids. The kept DNA is CDR3 alone, 54 bases in frame from the first base. For CDR1 and CDR2, the germline V gene lists LGHNA and YSLEER.

This sample is part of a study of T cell repertoires in cytomegalovirus infection (dated by TCRdb to the late 2010s). About the investigation overall: The HLA type of each donor mattered for the analysis, because public TCR beta signatures pointed to carriage of CMV infection along with the matching HLA type.

Beyond this particular receptor, the publication reports: In the ex vivo response, HLA-C-restricted CMV-specific TCR beta clonotypes were dominant, and in two of eight donors the single most frequent clonotype came from this HLA-C-restricted group. In both this cohort and an independent roughly 400-donor cohort, the cumulative frequency of public TCR beta family members distinguished carriers of CMV infection plus the relevant HLA type.

The TCR comes from a human donor in good health (CMV status not recorded). Some clones in this sample may be carry-over from other donors' samples. Source material: PBMCs. The chain employs TRBV4-3 and TRBJ2-1; TRBD1 aligns with 12 central bases. The CDR3 corresponds to CASSQDPGQGALYNEQFF. The DNA is TGCGCCAGCAGCCAAGACCCGGGACAGGGGGCGCTATACAATGAGCAGTTCTTC.